The 14 T cell receptor beta chains listed next were all sequenced from one sample in a study of control samples from healthy donors and cancer patients. Using immunoSEQ multiplex PCR, the repertoire was profiled, and TCRdb retains in-frame clones only, with some absent. The sample gives over 200,000 clones, over 70% of which show up once; 13% is in the top ten. Specimen: PBMCs. Receptors originate from a woman aged 60-70 years with lung cancer.

This chain uses TRBV5-1 with TRBJ2-7; the D gene could be TRBD1 or TRBD2 (5 bases each). The CDR3 length is 15 residues. The ends were cut back, 0 bases at V and 4 bases at J, with 14 bases in the middle. Germline V gives CDR1 SGHRS, CDR2 YFSETQ. CDR3 region: CASSLGGRNSYEQYF. CDR3 in DNA: TGCGCCAGCAGCTTGGGGGGACGGAATAGTTACGAGCAGTACTTC. The full variable domain, completed using reference TRBV5-1 and TRBJ2-7, is KAGVTQTPRYLIKTRGQQVTLSCSPISGHRSVSWYQQTPGQGLQFLFEYFSETQRNKGNFPGRFSGRQFSNSRSEMNVSTLELGDSALYLCASSLGGRNSYEQYFGPGTRLTVT.

The CDR3 DNA reads as TGTGCCAGCAGCTTGGTGGGCAGGGAGAGTCAGGGCTACACCTTC. It is translated as CASSLVGRESQGYTF. This rearrangement joins TRBV5-6 to TRBJ1-2, with D tentatively TRBD1 (5 bases). The CDR3 covers 15 residues. CDR1 and CDR2 (germline): SGHDT, YYEEEE. The V and J ends lost 0 bases and 8 bases respectively, with 17 bases between them.

In its sample, this clone was seen once. The J gene is TRBJ1-1, the V gene TRBV7-8, with D uncertain. Germline CDR1 reads SGHVS; CDR2 reads FQNEAQ. The V and J ends lost 1 base and 0 bases respectively, with 0 bases between them. The CDR3 contains 12 residues. The DNA for the CDR3 is TGTGCCAGCAGCTTAGTGAACACTGAAGCTTTCTTT. Protein: CASSLVNTEAFF.

The chain links TRBV7-2 to TRBJ2-1; TRBD2 matches 9 bases. Per the germline V gene, CDR1 is SGHTA and CDR2 is FQGNSA. V was clipped by 5 bases and J by 9 bases; unmatched bases: 5. The CDR3 runs 13 residues. The CDR3 bases are TGTGCCAGCAGCATCCCGGGACTAGCTGAGCAGTTCTTC. Protein sequence: CASSIPGLAEQFF. Together with reference TRBV7-2 and TRBJ2-1, the CDR3 gives the full variable domain: GAGVSQSPSNKVTEKGKDVELRCDPISGHTALYWYRQSLGQGLEFLIYFQGNSAPDKSGLPSDRFSAERTGGSVSTLTIQRTQQEDSAVYLCASSIPGLAEQFFGPGTRLTVL.

This clone was picked up one time. The chain's CDR3 is CASSSGTLSTDTQYF. DNA of the CDR3: TGTGCCAGCAGTTCCGGGACGCTTAGCACAGATACGCAGTATTTT. The chain employs TRBV6-2 or TRBV6-3 and TRBJ2-3; perhaps D is TRBD1 or TRBD2 (5 bases each). V was clipped by 4 bases and J by 0 bases, with 11 bases between them. Germline values: CDR1 MNHEY, CDR2 SVGEGT. The CDR3 is 15 residues long.

This clone has more than one count but fewer than ten. The gene calls are TRBV10-3 and TRBJ2-7; perhaps D is TRBD1 or TRBD2 (5 bases each). Germline assignment: CDR1 ENHRY and CDR2 SYGVKD. V was pared by 10 bases and J by 0 bases, with 16 bases between. The CDR3 sequence is 14 residues long. CDR3 coding DNA: TGTGCCACCCTTCCCTGGGGGAACTCCTACGAGCAGTACTTC. Encoded protein: CATLPWGNSYEQYF.

This chain links TRBV19 with TRBJ1-5; no firm D call. Germline V CDR1 and CDR2: LNHDA, SQIVND (reference sequence). CDR3 length: 13 amino acids. V lost 11 bases, J lost 3 bases, and 14 bases lay in between. For the CDR3, the DNA is TGTGCCGCCCGACCTTTACCCAATCAGCCCCAGCATTTT. This encodes CAARPLPNQPQHF.

The rearrangement joins TRBV9 to TRBJ1-2; 10 bases fit TRBD1. J gave up 6 bases and V 8 bases, and 7 bases lay outside the gene matches. The CDR3 is made up of 13 amino acids. Germline lookup yields CDR1 SGDLS and CDR2 YYNGEE. CDR3 bases: TGTGCCAGGTCTAGGACAGGGGGGGATGGCTACACCTTC. This codes for CARSRTGGDGYTF.

The rearrangement uses TRBV5-4 and TRBJ1-1, with 8 bases aligning to TRBD1. Germline V gene lookup returns CDR1 SGHNT and CDR2 YYREEE (reference sequence). V trimming: 0 bases; J trimming: 3 bases; junction bases outside the gene matches: 7. The CDR3 runs to 16 residues. The CDR3: CASSLAQGALYTEAFF. The CDR3 DNA reads TGTGCCAGCAGCTTGGCCCAGGGGGCCTTATACACTGAAGCTTTCTTT.

The V call is TRBV18, the J call TRBJ1-6; 9 nucleotides agree with TRBD1. The trim removed 6 bases at V and 9 bases at J, leaving 6 bases unmatched. Germline assignment: CDR1 KGHSH and CDR2 LQKENI. There are 14 residues in the CDR3. CDR3 residues: CASSSGQGSSPLHF. CDR3 nucleotides: TGTGCCAGCTCTTCGGGACAGGGTAGTTCACCCCTCCACTTT.

The chain has TRBV2 and TRBJ2-7; D is tentatively TRBD1 or TRBD2 (5 bases each). The CDR3 consists of 13 residues. Germline loops: CDR1 SNHLY, CDR2 FYNNEI. The V gene lost 8 bases and the J gene lost 2 bases, with 13 bases spanning the gap. As DNA, the CDR3 is TGTGCCAGCTGGGAGAGGGGAACCTACGAGCAGTACTTC. This translates into CASWERGTYEQYF.

The chain is built from TRBV29-1 and TRBJ2-7; D is undetermined. This CDR3 has 13 residues. Trimming left V 5 bases short and J 7 bases short, with 18 bases between. CDR1 SQVTM and CDR2 ANQGSEA come from the germline V gene. DNA of the CDR3: TGCAGCGTTTTCGCCCCGAGGCTTAGAGAGCAGTACTTC. It is translated as CSVFAPRLREQYF.

The chain couples TRBV3-1 (or the pseudogene TRBV3-2) to TRBJ2-1, with a tentative D call TRBD2 (6 bases). Germline CDR1 and CDR2: LGHDT and YNNKEL (reference sequence). This CDR3 comprises 16 residues. Trimming left V 4 bases short and J 4 bases short, with 17 bases between. The CDR3 DNA is TGTGCCAGCAGCCTGAACGGGAGAGGGGCGTACAATGAGCAGTTCTTC. Protein: CASSLNGRGAYNEQFF.

This clone has just a few counts. The V and J genes are TRBV19 and TRBJ1-5; D unclear. V was cut by 5 bases and J by 7 bases, with 18 bases left in between. Germline V gives CDR1 LNHDA, CDR2 SQIVND (reference sequence). This CDR3 has 15 amino acids. The CDR3 region has the DNA TGTGCCAGTAGTCCCTGGTCGTCCCTCGGACAGCCCCAGCATTTT. It yields the protein CASSPWSSLGQPQHF.